The 26 T cell receptor beta chains in this list originate from one sample, sequenced in a study of cytomegalovirus exposure and HLA in healthy donors. Repertoires were generated with immunoSEQ multiplex PCR, while TCRdb's copy carries only in-frame clones and drops some. The sample comprises 300,000 to 350,000 clones, nearly 90% of which are singletons, and approximately 0.96% rests with the top ten. Sample: PBMCs. These receptors were obtained from a young man in good health and CMV-seronegative.

This clone appeared a single time. V gene TRBV18 combines with J gene TRBJ1-2; 8 bases map to TRBD1. Germline CDR1 and CDR2: KGHSH and LQKENI. The CDR3 runs to 15 residues. J lost 1 base, V lost 2 bases, and 3 bases had no gene match. CDR3 sequence: CASSPGTGFNYGYTF. CDR3 bases: TGTGCCAGCTCACCAGGGACAGGTTTTAACTATGGCTACACCTTC.

Comments on this clone: This same CDR3 is encoded by further DNA sequences in the sample. The rearrangement links TRBV4-1 to TRBJ2-5; D unresolved. The CDR3 has 12 residues. Germline loops: CDR1 MGHRA, CDR2 YSYEKL. The V end lost 0 bases, the J end lost 5 bases, and 4 bases lay between the germline ends. The CDR3 coding sequence is TGCGCCAGCAGCCAAGATCGGGAGACCCAGTACTTC. As protein: CASSQDRETQYF.

This sequence joins TRBV5-1 and TRBJ2-1; 9 nucleotides match TRBD1. This CDR3 is built from 17 residues. The germline V gene has CDR1 SGHRS and CDR2 YFSETQ. Germline trimming cut 4 bases from V and 0 bases from J; bases unmatched to any gene: 8. CDR3 protein: CASSLPGTGSSYNEQFF. CDR3 sequence (DNA): TGCGCCAGCAGCCTCCCAGGGACAGGGAGCTCCTACAATGAGCAGTTCTTC.

V gene TRBV6-1 combines with J gene TRBJ2-2; 8 nucleotides align to TRBD1. The junction had 18 bases not matched to a gene; V was cut back by 2 bases and J by 7 bases. CDR1 MNHNS and CDR2 SASEGT come from the germline V gene. This CDR3 is built from 19 residues. The DNA for the CDR3 is TGTGCCAGCAGTGAACGGGGACAGGATTTGGCCATTTACCGCGGGGAGCTGTTTTTT. Protein sequence: CASSERGQDLAIYRGELFF.

J is TRBJ2-3 and V is TRBV6-5; D is uncertain. V gave up 4 bases and J gave up 4 bases, with 12 bases separating them. The CDR3 extends over 14 amino acids. Germline V gives CDR1 MNHEY, CDR2 SVGAGI. In DNA, the CDR3 is TGTGCCAGCAGTTCGATCCGACTCCCAGATACGCAGTATTTT. Its translation is CASSSIRLPDTQYF.

The rearrangement joins TRBV12-5 to TRBJ1-4, with 7 bases aligning to TRBD1. The V gene end was trimmed by 4 bases and the J gene end by 3 bases; junction bases not matched to a gene: 8. Germline CDR1 LGHNT, CDR2 FRNRAP. The CDR3 runs to 16 residues. The CDR3 spells CASGWGQIKANEKLFF. CDR3 DNA sequence: TGTGCTAGTGGTTGGGGACAGATTAAGGCTAATGAAAAACTGTTTTTT.

CDR3: CASSLVGTAKETQYF. The CDR3, as DNA: TGTGCCAGCAGCTTAGTTGGGACAGCAAAAGAGACCCAGTACTTC. The chain joins TRBV7-2 to TRBJ2-5, with 7 bases that match TRBD1. Germline V gene data show CDR1 as SGHTA and CDR2 as FQGNSA. This CDR3 comprises 15 residues. Germline trimming cut 1 base from V and 3 bases from J; bases unmatched to any gene: 5.

V is TRBV7-9 and J is TRBJ2-1; 11 bases align to TRBD1. This CDR3 has 15 residues. Germline CDR1 SEHNR, CDR2 FQNEAQ (reference sequence). With 6 bases clipped from V and 4 bases from J, the junction kept 5 bases outside the gene matches. Here the CDR3 reads CASRGQGDNYNEQFF. CDR3 in DNA: TGTGCCAGCAGGGGACAGGGGGACAATTACAATGAGCAGTTCTTC.

The chain joins TRBV2 to TRBJ2-7; 8 positions match TRBD2. CDR1 is SNHLY and CDR2 is FYNNEI in the germline V gene. This CDR3 spans 15 amino acids. The J segment lost 2 bases and the V segment lost 5 bases, leaving 8 bases of the junction unmatched. CDR3 region: CASSLSGGETYEQYF. CDR3 bases: TGTGCCAGCAGTTTGAGCGGGGGTGAAACCTACGAGCAGTACTTC.

This chain joins TRBV19 and TRBJ1-5; D gene uncertain. Germline V gives CDR1 LNHDA, CDR2 SQIVND (reference sequence). V lost 1 base and J lost 3, with 7 bases in between. The CDR3 extends over 14 amino acids. Here the CDR3 DNA reads TGTGCCAGTAGTATAGTACAACCCAATCAGCCCCAGCATTTT. Its translation: CASSIVQPNQPQHF.

The gene calls are TRBV9 and TRBJ1-1; 7 bases agree with TRBD1. The V and J ends lost 0 bases and 6 bases, in that order; junction bases with no gene match: 8. Germline V gene data show CDR1 as SGDLS and CDR2 as YYNGEE. The CDR3 length is 15 residues. CDR3: CASSVGGGPGAEAFF. DNA for the CDR3: TGTGCCAGCAGCGTAGGAGGGGGCCCAGGGGCTGAAGCTTTCTTT. The variable domain in full, completed from reference TRBV9 and TRBJ1-1, reads DSGVTQTPKHLITATGQRVTLRCSPRSGDLSVYWYQQSLDQGLQFLIQYYNGEERAKGNILERFSAQQFPDLHSELNLSSLELGDSALYFCASSVGGGPGAEAFFGQGTRLTVV.

The chain uses TRBV6-5 and TRBJ1-1; maybe TRBD1 (6 bases). V lost 6 bases, J lost 1 base, and 9 bases lay in between. The CDR3 length is 13 residues. Germline CDR1 and CDR2: MNHEY and SVGAGI. The CDR3 is CASSEDRNTEAFF. For the CDR3, the DNA is TGTGCCAGCAGCGAGGACAGGAACACTGAAGCTTTCTTT.

The gene calls are TRBV11-1 and TRBJ2-2, with 13 bases aligning to TRBD2. This CDR3 has 19 residues. Germline V lookup: CDR1 SGHAT, CDR2 FQDESV (reference sequence). V dropped 5 bases and J dropped 5; count of bases not matched to a gene: 14. The CDR3 nucleotides read TGTGCCAGCAGCCTAAGGACTAGCGGGGGCCCCGCGGGAACCGGGGAGCTGTTTTTT. Protein sequence: CASSLRTSGGPAGTGELFF.

The CDR3: CASFSGGAGDTQYF. The DNA of the CDR3 is TGTGCCAGCTTCAGCGGGGGGGCGGGGGATACGCAGTATTTT. The chain employs TRBV5-4 and TRBJ2-3; 10 bases agree with TRBD2. The CDR3 length is 14 residues. Germline CDR1 is SGHNT and CDR2 is YYREEE (reference sequence). J was trimmed by 6 bases and V by 7 bases; bases with no gene match: 8.

Details on this clone: The sample holds other DNA sequences that translate to the same CDR3. The V and J genes are TRBV18 and TRBJ2-1; tentative D call: TRBD1 (6 bases). This CDR3 is 14 amino acids long. V lost 0 bases, J lost 7 bases, and 10 bases lay in between. The germline gives CDR1 KGHSH, CDR2 LQKENI. The CDR3 DNA reads TGTGCCAGCTCACCACCGGGCAGGGGTAATGAGCAGTTCTTC. Translated: CASSPPGRGNEQFF.

The V gene is TRBV5-1, the J gene TRBJ1-1, with 10 nucleotides matching TRBD1. The J segment lost 3 bases and the V segment lost 2 bases, leaving 4 bases of the junction unmatched. The CDR3 sequence is 15 residues long. CDR1 is SGHRS, CDR2 YFSETQ, per germline. The CDR3 protein is CASSLRQGADTEAFF. The CDR3 bases are TGCGCCAGCAGCTTACGACAGGGGGCGGACACTGAAGCTTTCTTT. Full variable domain (missing parts from reference TRBV5-1 and TRBJ1-1): KAGVTQTPRYLIKTRGQQVTLSCSPISGHRSVSWYQQTPGQGLQFLFEYFSETQRNKGNFPGRFSGRQFSNSRSEMNVSTLELGDSALYLCASSLRQGADTEAFFGQGTRLTVV.

The chain combines TRBV5-4 with TRBJ2-2; 11 nucleotides align to TRBD2. There are 15 residues in the CDR3. V gave up 4 bases and J gave up 6 bases; unmatched junction bases: 5. The germline gives CDR1 SGHNT, CDR2 YYREEE (reference sequence). Here the CDR3 reads CASSLAGGGSGELFF. CDR3 DNA: TGTGCCAGCAGCCTAGCGGGGGGAGGGTCCGGGGAGCTGTTTTTT.

The rearrangement joins TRBV7-2 to TRBJ1-1, with 10 bases matching TRBD1. The J segment lost 11 bases and the V segment lost 1 base, leaving 7 bases of the junction unmatched. The CDR3 is 14 residues long. Looked up from germline, CDR1 is SGHTA and CDR2 is FQGNSA. The CDR3 loop is CASSLGGGTGAAFF. CDR3 nucleotides: TGTGCCAGCAGCTTAGGAGGTGGGACAGGGGCCGCTTTCTTT.

The chain couples TRBV25-1 to TRBJ1-1; D is unclear. The V gene's germline CDR1 is MGHDK and CDR2 SYGVNS. Trimming took off 0 bases at V and 5 bases at J, with 7 bases between the two ends. This CDR3 contains 13 residues. CDR3 amino acids: CASSEYARTEAFF. Here the CDR3 DNA reads TGTGCCAGCAGTGAATATGCCAGAACTGAAGCTTTCTTT.

The chain employs TRBV6-5 and TRBJ1-6, with 8 bases identical to TRBD1. Germline assignment: CDR1 MNHEY and CDR2 SVGAGI. CDR3 size: 16 residues. V was pared by 1 base and J by 8 bases, with 7 bases of the junction left unmatched. In DNA form, the CDR3 reads TGTGCCAGCAGTTACTGGCAGGGGGCTTCGGATTCACCCCTCCACTTT. This sequence encodes CASSYWQGASDSPLHF.

The rearrangement uses TRBV6-4 and TRBJ1-3; perhaps TRBD1 as D (5 bases). Trimming shortened V by 0 bases and J by 0 bases, and 15 bases separated the two germline ends. The germline CDR1 and CDR2 sequences are MRHNA and SNTAGT. The CDR3 covers 18 residues. CDR3 sequence: CASSDSKVRQYSGNTIYF. DNA for the CDR3: TGTGCCAGCAGTGACTCGAAGGTAAGACAGTACTCTGGAAACACCATATATTTT.

The rearrangement joins TRBV27 to TRBJ2-6; D is undetermined. Trimming shortened V by 0 bases and J by 2 bases, and 8 bases separated the two germline ends. The V gene's germline CDR1 is MNHEY and CDR2 SMNVEV (reference sequence). This CDR3 spans 16 amino acids. CDR3 amino acids: CASSLSIRAGANVLTF. Here the CDR3 DNA reads TGTGCCAGCAGTTTATCGATCCGGGCTGGGGCCAACGTCCTGACTTTC.

The chain has TRBV18 and TRBJ1-5; a weak D match, TRBD1 (5 bases). Germline V CDR1 and CDR2: KGHSH, LQKENI. CDR3 size: 17 residues. The germline V and J ends were trimmed by 0 bases and 5 bases, with 17 bases remaining between them. The DNA for the CDR3 is TGTGCCAGCTCACCACCGCGGGGGACCGGGGTTGATCAGCCCCAGCATTTT. This encodes CASSPPRGTGVDQPQHF.

J is TRBJ1-4 and V is TRBV18; 8 bases are a match to TRBD1. CDR3 length equals 15 residues. The germline gives CDR1 KGHSH, CDR2 LQKENI. The V gene end was trimmed by 6 bases and the J gene end by 4 bases; junction bases not matched to a gene: 7. The CDR3 loop reads CASSPGTGLNEKLFF. CDR3 DNA sequence: TGTGCCAGCTCCCCCGGGACAGGCCTTAATGAAAAACTGTTTTTT.

This chain uses TRBV7-9 with TRBJ2-3; D may be TRBD1 (5 bases). Germline V gene sequence: CDR1 SEHNR, CDR2 FQNEAQ (reference sequence). The CDR3 is made up of 14 amino acids. Trimming cost V 7 bases and J 5 bases, with 16 bases left between them. CDR3 nucleotide sequence: TGTGCCAGCACCCCAGAAGGGGCCTTAGATACGCAGTATTTT. This encodes CASTPEGALDTQYF.

The chain is built from TRBV7-8 and TRBJ1-1; D gene ambiguous. With 0 bases removed from V and 3 bases from J, the gap between germline ends came to 8 bases. The CDR3 covers 14 residues. CDR1 and CDR2 from the germline V gene are SGHVS and FQNEAQ. This chain's CDR3 is CASSLAGFDTEAFF. The CDR3, as DNA: TGTGCCAGCAGCTTAGCCGGGTTTGACACTGAAGCTTTCTTT.